This T cell receptor beta chain was identified in a study of vaccination effects on CD4 cells after COVID-19. Study-wide background: Two-dose BNT162b2 or mRNA-1273 vaccination was given to participants.

Comment on this clone: Its antigen remains unidentified.

The method was immunoSEQ multiplex PCR; TCRdb's version includes in-frame clones alone and lacks a portion of them. The data contain around 41,000 clones, around 76% of them singletons. Peptide-pool stimulation followed by sequencing identified expanded antigen-specific CD4+ clonotypes in the ViraFEST assay. It was after roughly 11 days of culture that CD4+ T cells were isolated. People in the vaccine group had not been infected with SARS-CoV-2 before, and their nucleocapsid antibodies were negative. Each well held a few million PBMC cultured with around 9.7 ug/ml peptides and 7.5 to 10 IU/ml IL-2. Days 3 and 7 were when half the medium was replaced with IL-2 medium. The sequence came from a human donor who received a COVID-19 vaccine. This sample comprised CD4+ T cells from PBMCs cultured with SARS-CoV-2 spike peptides, obtained before COVID-19 vaccination.

CDR3: CASSILRGMGEFSTQYF. The CDR3, as DNA: TGTGCCAGTAGTATCTTGAGGGGCATGGGAGAGTTTTCTACGCAGTATTTT. V is TRBV19 and J is TRBJ2-3; D is perhaps TRBD1 or TRBD2 (5 bases each). The germline V gene encodes CDR1 LNHDA and CDR2 SQIVND (reference sequence). This CDR3 spans 17 amino acids. The germline V and J ends were trimmed by 3 bases and 8 bases, with 24 bases remaining between them.